Sequencing of this T cell receptor beta chain was carried out in a study of TIL therapy for anti-PD-1-resistant metastatic lung cancer. On the study more broadly: Half of patients were current or former smokers. Median tumor mutation burden was under 1.9 mutations per megabase.

Sequencing used immunoSEQ v3. Each library reached about 2 million read pairs, or roughly 5-6.5 million at deep level. Measured with immunoSEQ multiplex PCR; TCRdb has only the in-frame clones, and not every one. The sample yields about 55,000 clones, roughly four fifths seen once. The time point: pre-treatment sample, taken before nivolumab and TIL therapy. The CDR3 loop spans 13 amino acids. V lost 2 bases to trimming and J lost 4 bases, with 6 bases between them. Germline assignment: CDR1 SGHVS and CDR2 FQNEAQ. This clone occurred a few times. The antigen is undetermined. The study's findings and limits: Treatment-naive, never-smoker and oncogene-addicted patients were overrepresented in this highly selected cohort.

The specimen was blood, collected at baseline. The receptor was derived from a person aged 25-85 years with non-small cell lung cancer. The genes are TRBV7-8 and TRBJ2-1; D unresolved. The CDR3 nucleotides read TGTGCCAGCAGCTTACGGGCGTACAATGAGCAGTTCTTC. Its protein product is CASSLRAYNEQFF.